This entry is about one TCR beta chain. Its specificity is not known. V was pared by 5 bases and J by 2 bases, with 12 bases of the junction left unmatched. Germline CDR1 KGHSH, CDR2 LQKENI. The CDR3 loop spans 17 amino acids. Using immunoSEQ multiplex PCR, the repertoire was profiled, and TCRdb retains in-frame clones only, with some absent. The table includes roughly 220,000 clones, roughly 84% detected once. The data were taken from a study of cytomegalovirus exposure and HLA in healthy donors. Overall study: The same platform used for the roughly 600 first-cohort repertoires was also used for the 120 or so validation repertoires, as a later analysis reported.

Findings of the study overall: One later analysis, an examination of the 100 to 150 validation repertoires, found that first-cohort TCR clusters tended to co-occur in them. Reportedly, diagnosis of cytomegalovirus status by the classifier showed high specificity and sensitivity.

The donors were members of the validation cohort, which comprised roughly 130 subjects and was separate from the first cohort of about 700 subjects. This chain joins TRBV18 and TRBJ1-2; TRBD1 matches 9 bases. Sequenced sample: PBMCs. This TCR was sampled from a young woman in good health and CMV-seropositive. In DNA form, the CDR3 reads TGTGCCAGCTCAGCCACCACACCGGGACAGGGAAACTATGGCTACACCTTC. The encoded protein is CASSATTPGQGNYGYTF.